What follows are 8 T cell receptor beta chains derived from one specimen sequenced in a study of brain T cells in children with intractable seizures. Only in-frame clones appear in the TCRdb table, and some are missing; sequencing was by immunoSEQ multiplex PCR. The sample lists hundreds of thousands of clones; over 90% were seen once. Time point given: blood from clinic visit 5 months post-surgery; TSC patient then seizure free. Source: peripheral blood, taken approximately 5 months after surgery. The receptor set was obtained from a boy under two years old with tuberous sclerosis and intractable seizures.

The rearrangement joins TRBV24-1 to TRBJ2-7; either TRBD1 or TRBD2 may supply D (5 bases each). V was pared by 4 bases and J by 4 bases, with 19 bases between. CDR3 length: 16 amino acids. Germline V gene sequence: CDR1 KGHDR, CDR2 SFDVKD. The CDR3 bases are TGTGCCACCAGTGACGCGACAGCGAGGGGCAAGTACGAGCAGTACTTC. Its protein product is CATSDATARGKYEQYF.

The chain carries TRBV9 and TRBJ1-1; D gene uncertain. This CDR3 has 13 amino acids. Trimming left V 1 base short and J 3 bases short, with 7 bases between. Germline CDR1 is SGDLS and CDR2 is YYNGEE. The CDR3 spells CASSVLGDTEAFF. The CDR3 bases are TGTGCCAGCAGCGTACTTGGGGACACTGAAGCTTTCTTT.

The V gene is TRBV20-1, the J gene TRBJ1-2; unclear D gene. The CDR3 extends over 11 amino acids. Trimming removed 0 bases from V and 5 bases from J, with 4 bases in between. In germline, CDR1 is DFQATT, CDR2 SNEGSKA (reference sequence). The CDR3 loop reads CSARESYGYTF. The CDR3 nucleotides read TGCAGTGCTAGAGAGTCATATGGCTACACCTTC.

The V gene is TRBV19, the J gene TRBJ2-7; D not resolved. CDR3 size: 12 residues. Trimming took off 5 bases at V and 6 bases at J, with 11 bases between the two ends. Germline CDR1 is LNHDA and CDR2 is SQIVND (reference sequence). CDR3 loop: CASSEVRGEQYF. The CDR3 nucleotides are TGTGCCAGTAGTGAAGTCCGCGGCGAGCAGTACTTC.

The chain is built from TRBV9 and TRBJ2-7; TRBD1 is a possible D gene (5 bases). The CDR3 extends over 16 amino acids. The V end was cut by 4 bases, the J end by 3 bases, with 20 bases between. CDR1 is SGDLS and CDR2 is YYNGEE in the germline V gene. CDR3 region: CASSSDATESNYEQYF. The CDR3 region has the DNA TGTGCCAGCAGCTCCGACGCGACAGAGTCAAACTACGAGCAGTACTTC.

The gene calls are TRBV5-1 and TRBJ2-7; D is possibly TRBD1 (6 bases). Germline-derived CDR1 and CDR2 are SGHRS and YFSETQ. V was cut by 3 bases and J by 3 bases, with 10 bases left in between. This CDR3 comprises 13 residues. This CDR3 reads CASSSTGGYEQYF. CDR3 in DNA: TGCGCCAGCAGCTCGACAGGTGGCTACGAGCAGTACTTC.

The V call is TRBV29-1, the J call TRBJ2-5; D assignment may be TRBD1 or TRBD2 (6 bases each). Trimming took 7 bases from V and 3 from J, leaving 30 bases between them. This CDR3 is built from 18 residues. The germline V gene has CDR1 SQVTM and CDR2 ANQGSEA. The CDR3: CSASRRRQSGALEETQYF. DNA for the CDR3: TGCAGCGCCTCCCGACGGCGACAGTCGGGGGCCCTAGAAGAGACCCAGTACTTC.

This chain connects TRBV28 to TRBJ1-2; D is possibly TRBD1 (5 bases). Germline assignment: CDR1 MDHEN and CDR2 SYDVKM. Trimming shortened V by 6 bases and J by 3 bases, and 14 bases separated the two germline ends. The CDR3 sequence is 14 residues long. CDR3 coding DNA: TGTGCCAGCAGCCGCACACTGGGGGACTATGGCTACACCTTC. Encoded protein: CASSRTLGDYGYTF.